A single sample gave rise to the 9 T cell receptor beta chains below, sequenced in a study of monozygotic twins with inflammatory bowel disease. TCRdb re-called the 5' RACE reads and gives one entry per CDR3 protein, without DNA. The sample has 110,000 to 150,000 distinct CDR3 sequences, and its top ten clones hold 0.95% to 1.5%. Source material: blood. The receptor source for this set is a human donor with ulcerative colitis or Crohn's disease, or a healthy co-twin of an affected twin (not recorded which).

The V call is TRBV7-2, the J call TRBJ1-1; TCRdb calls TRBD1, which cannot be checked without DNA. Germline V gene lookup returns CDR1 SGHTA and CDR2 FQGNSA. This CDR3 spans 15 amino acids. Here the CDR3 reads CASSSSGTGSTEAFF.

The CDR3 sequence is CASSRTGDITEAFF. The genes are TRBV5-1 and TRBJ1-1; the D call from TCRdb, TRBD1, cannot be confirmed without DNA. Germline CDR1 reads SGHRS; CDR2 reads YFSETQ. The CDR3 runs to 14 residues.

The chain joins TRBV7-2 to TRBJ2-5; TCRdb calls TRBD1, which cannot be checked without DNA. The CDR3 totals 14 residues. CDR1 is SGHTA and CDR2 is FQGNSA in the germline V gene. The CDR3 reads CASARDNGPETQYF.

The chain has TRBV27 and TRBJ1-1; the TCRdb call, TRBD1, lacks DNA for checking. CDR1 is MNHEY, CDR2 SMNVEV, per germline (reference sequence). This CDR3 comprises 17 residues. The CDR3 here is CASRLLIRQGVNTEAFF.

CDR3 sequence reads: CASSPFGVEKLFF. V gene TRBV12-3 or TRBV12-4 combines with J gene TRBJ1-4. This CDR3 region has 13 residues.

The CDR3 is CASKEGQGRNQPQHF. The chain couples TRBV27 to TRBJ1-5; lacking DNA, the TRBD1 call made by TCRdb goes unchecked. From germline, CDR1 is MNHEY and CDR2 SMNVEV (reference sequence). The CDR3 runs 15 residues.

The rearrangement uses TRBV10-3 and TRBJ1-2. CDR3 length: 15 amino acids. Germline CDR1 is ENHRY and CDR2 is SYGVKD. The CDR3: CAISESTPSNYGYTF.

The gene calls are TRBV10-3 and TRBJ2-1; the TCRdb call, TRBD1, lacks DNA for checking. The CDR3 extends over 14 amino acids. Germline V lookup: CDR1 ENHRY, CDR2 SYGVKD. CDR3 residues: CAISETGTPIEQFF.

The chain combines TRBV6-5 with TRBJ2-5; checking the TCRdb D call of TRBD1 is not possible without DNA. The CDR3 totals 14 residues. Germline-derived CDR1 and CDR2 are MNHEY and SVGAGI. The CDR3 loop reads CASSLTGDGETQYF.